This entry concerns a single T cell receptor beta chain. The antigen remains unidentified. This sequence may be a read error, since a much larger clone differs from it by one base. CD8+CD57+ cell expansion had been shown by flow cytometry in patients chosen for sequencing. A severe acquired aplastic anemia diagnosis applied to all patients. Patients had not yet gotten any therapy when their blood was taken for sampling. The TCR beta profiling, which covered VDJ combination and CDR3 sequence, was carried out using genomic DNA as the template. Using its own MiXCR run on the reads, TCRdb lists one record per CDR3 protein. The sample holds some 120,000 distinct CDR3 sequences, roughly 40% seen once. The data derive from a study of CD8+CD57+ T cells in acquired aplastic anemia. General study results and limits: Controls did not differ significantly from patients in CD8+ Simpson's diversity. A set of twenty-nine CD8+ CDR3 sequences was shared between patients and controls, and these sequences appeared highly expressed in patients.

Germline V lookup: CDR1 DFQATT, CDR2 SNEGSKA (reference sequence). The CDR3 consists of 12 residues. The receptor was derived from a human donor with aplastic anemia. The sample was sorted CD4+, CD8+, or CD8+CD57+ T cells (not recorded which) from PBMCs. The chain links TRBV20-1 to TRBJ2-7, with D maybe TRBD2 (6 bases). CDR3 in amino acids: CSARGGDYEQYF. CDR3 nucleotide sequence: TGCAGTGCCAGAGGAGGGGACTACGAGCAGTACTTC.